This is a list of T cell receptor beta chains from one sample in a study of blood T cell repertoires in COVID-19. The data were produced by immunoSEQ multiplex PCR, yet TCRdb's version contains in-frame clones alone and is incomplete. Of over 250,000 clones in the sample, 70% to 90% are singletons; the top ten hold 11%. The sample comprised peripheral blood. All receptors come from a woman between 70 and 85 years old with acute or convalescent COVID-19. Both conserved end residues are part of each CDR3. D genes are given only for firm matches. Clone size is stated in some rows and not others, as once, few, many or a class when expanded.

j_gene: TRBJ2-1; abundance: NA; len: 16; v_gene: TRBV19; d_gene: TRBD2; CDR3aa: CASSIGGAGVYNEQFF; CDR3nt: TGTGCCAGTAGTATAGGCGGGGCGGGGGTTTACAATGAGCAGTTCTTC
j_gene: TRBJ2-7; abundance: NA; len: 15; v_gene: TRBV5-4; d_gene: TRBD2; CDR3aa: CASHPGGGPPYEQYF; CDR3nt: TGTGCCAGCCACCCCGGGGGGGGCCCCCCCTACGAGCAGTACTTC
j_gene: TRBJ1-2; abundance: few; len: 15; v_gene: TRBV6-4; d_gene: NA; CDR3aa: CASSAAGSGHYGYTF; CDR3nt: TGTGCCAGCAGTGCCGCTGGTAGCGGTCACTATGGCTACACCTTC
j_gene: TRBJ2-7; abundance: NA; len: 16; v_gene: TRBV18; d_gene: NA; CDR3aa: CASSPLWTRSSYEQYF; CDR3nt: TGTGCCAGCTCACCTCTTTGGACTCGGAGCTCCTACGAGCAGTACTTC
j_gene: TRBJ2-3; abundance: NA; len: 13; v_gene: TRBV3-1/TRBV3-2; d_gene: NA; CDR3aa: CASSQWATDTQYF; CDR3nt: TGTGCCAGCAGCCAATGGGCGACAGATACGCAGTATTTT
j_gene: TRBJ2-6; abundance: NA; len: 19; v_gene: TRBV3-1/TRBV3-2; d_gene: TRBD2; CDR3aa: CASSPTERGRRVGANVLTF; CDR3nt: TGTGCCAGCAGCCCTACCGAGCGGGGGCGACGAGTTGGGGCCAACGTCCTGACTTTC
j_gene: TRBJ2-7; abundance: NA; len: 10; v_gene: TRBV20-1; d_gene: NA; CDR3aa: CSGSSGEQYF; CDR3nt: TGCAGTGGGTCATCGGGGGAGCAGTACTTC
j_gene: TRBJ1-1; abundance: NA; len: 11; v_gene: TRBV6-5; d_gene: NA; CDR3aa: CASTGQTEAFF; CDR3nt: TGTGCCAGCACGGGACAAACTGAAGCTTTCTTT
j_gene: TRBJ2-1; abundance: NA; len: 16; v_gene: TRBV18; d_gene: TRBD2; CDR3aa: CASSILPTSGGNEQFF; CDR3nt: TGTGCCAGCTCTATCCTCCCGACTAGCGGGGGGAATGAGCAGTTCTTC
j_gene: TRBJ1-1; abundance: NA; len: 14; v_gene: TRBV6-5; d_gene: TRBD1; CDR3aa: CASSYERGRSEAFF; CDR3nt: TGTGCCAGCAGTTATGAGAGGGGGCGTTCCGAAGCTTTCTTT
j_gene: TRBJ1-6; abundance: NA; len: 16; v_gene: TRBV12-5; d_gene: NA; CDR3aa: CASGLARGGKDSPLHF; CDR3nt: TGTGCTAGTGGTTTGGCCAGGGGAGGGAAAGATTCACCCCTCCACTTT
j_gene: TRBJ1-1; abundance: NA; len: 14; v_gene: TRBV10-2; d_gene: TRBD1; CDR3aa: CASRQGGGGPEAFF; CDR3nt: TGCGCCAGCAGACAGGGGGGTGGTGGCCCTGAAGCTTTCTTT
j_gene: TRBJ1-6; abundance: NA; len: 14; v_gene: TRBV3-1/TRBV3-2; d_gene: NA; CDR3aa: CASSHGVRNSPLHF; CDR3nt: TGTGCCAGCAGCCACGGGGTTCGGAATTCACCCCTCCACTTT
j_gene: TRBJ1-4; abundance: NA; len: 13; v_gene: TRBV19; d_gene: NA; CDR3aa: CASSLGTTEKLFF; CDR3nt: TGTGCCAGTAGTCTCGGGACAACTGAAAAACTGTTTTTT
j_gene: TRBJ2-1; abundance: NA; len: 15; v_gene: TRBV11-2; d_gene: TRBD2; CDR3aa: CASSLPGLAGYEQFF; CDR3nt: TGTGCCAGCAGCTTACCAGGACTAGCGGGGTATGAGCAGTTCTTC
j_gene: TRBJ2-3; abundance: NA; len: 17; v_gene: TRBV5-1; d_gene: NA; CDR3aa: CASSLTTGFSVRHTQYF; CDR3nt: TGCGCCAGCAGCTTAACAACAGGGTTTAGCGTCCGTCATACGCAGTATTTT
j_gene: TRBJ2-5; abundance: NA; len: 15; v_gene: TRBV10-1; d_gene: NA; CDR3aa: CASSESRAQQETQYF; CDR3nt: TGCGCCAGCAGTGAGTCGAGGGCGCAACAAGAGACCCAGTACTTC
j_gene: TRBJ1-1; abundance: NA; len: 13; v_gene: TRBV6-5; d_gene: NA; CDR3aa: CASTFPGEPEAFF; CDR3nt: TGTGCCAGCACCTTCCCTGGGGAGCCTGAAGCTTTCTTT
j_gene: TRBJ2-5; abundance: NA; len: 14; v_gene: TRBV9; d_gene: NA; CDR3aa: CASSLQGGQETQYF; CDR3nt: TGTGCCAGCAGCCTACAGGGGGGGCAAGAGACCCAGTACTTC
j_gene: TRBJ1-1; abundance: NA; len: 14; v_gene: TRBV11-2; d_gene: NA; CDR3aa: CASSFTRGTTEAFF; CDR3nt: TGTGCCAGCAGTTTTACTAGGGGGACCACTGAAGCTTTCTTT
j_gene: TRBJ1-3; abundance: NA; len: 16; v_gene: TRBV4-2; d_gene: NA; CDR3aa: CASSQDQGFSGNTIYF; CDR3nt: TGTGCCAGCAGCCAAGATCAGGGATTCTCTGGAAACACCATATATTTT
j_gene: TRBJ1-6; abundance: NA; len: 15; v_gene: TRBV14; d_gene: TRBD1; CDR3aa: CASSRDRDLGSPLHF; CDR3nt: TGTGCCAGCTCCAGGGACAGGGACCTCGGGTCACCCCTCCACTTT
j_gene: TRBJ1-5; abundance: NA; len: 14; v_gene: TRBV6-5; d_gene: TRBD1; CDR3aa: CASGSIQGDQPQHF; CDR3nt: TGTGCCAGCGGTAGTATACAGGGGGATCAGCCCCAGCATTTT
j_gene: TRBJ2-1; abundance: NA; len: 16; v_gene: TRBV24-1; d_gene: TRBD2; CDR3aa: CATSDNGLAGSNEQFF; CDR3nt: TGTGCCACCAGTGATAACGGACTAGCGGGGAGCAATGAGCAGTTCTTC
j_gene: TRBJ2-2; abundance: NA; len: 16; v_gene: TRBV11-2; d_gene: NA; CDR3aa: CASSLLRAENTGELFF; CDR3nt: TGTGCCAGCAGCTTATTGAGAGCTGAGAACACCGGGGAGCTGTTTTTT
j_gene: TRBJ2-7; abundance: NA; len: 13; v_gene: TRBV6-5; d_gene: TRBD1; CDR3aa: CASIRDRGHEQYF; CDR3nt: TGTGCCAGCATCCGGGACAGGGGCCACGAGCAGTACTTC
j_gene: TRBJ2-7; abundance: NA; len: 11; v_gene: TRBV19; d_gene: NA; CDR3aa: CASSIADKQYF; CDR3nt: TGTGCCAGTAGTATAGCAGACAAGCAGTACTTC
j_gene: TRBJ2-7; abundance: NA; len: 13; v_gene: TRBV6-4; d_gene: NA; CDR3aa: CASRGTLIYEQYF; CDR3nt: TGTGCCAGCAGAGGGACACTTATCTACGAGCAGTACTTC
j_gene: TRBJ1-5; abundance: NA; len: 12; v_gene: TRBV10-1; d_gene: NA; CDR3aa: CASSESPQPQHF; CDR3nt: TGCGCCAGCAGTGAAAGCCCCCAGCCCCAGCATTTT
j_gene: TRBJ1-3; abundance: NA; len: 16; v_gene: TRBV4-1; d_gene: TRBD1; CDR3aa: CASSQDRGSGGNTIYF; CDR3nt: TGCGCCAGCAGCCAGGACAGGGGATCGGGCGGAAACACCATATATTTT
j_gene: TRBJ1-5; abundance: NA; len: 13; v_gene: TRBV2; d_gene: NA; CDR3aa: CASTQGTSEPQHF; CDR3nt: TGTGCCAGCACTCAGGGAACGTCGGAGCCCCAGCATTTT
j_gene: TRBJ2-3; abundance: once; len: 13; v_gene: TRBV12-3/TRBV12-4; d_gene: NA; CDR3aa: CASMSGTTDTQYF; CDR3nt: TGTGCCAGCATGTCGGGAACCACAGATACGCAGTATTTT
j_gene: TRBJ1-1; abundance: NA; len: 15; v_gene: TRBV5-1; d_gene: NA; CDR3aa: CASSTQGFSNTEAFF; CDR3nt: TGCGCCAGCAGCACCCAGGGTTTTTCGAACACTGAAGCTTTCTTT
j_gene: TRBJ2-3; abundance: NA; len: 16; v_gene: TRBV19; d_gene: TRBD2; CDR3aa: CASSSQRGGSPDTQYF; CDR3nt: TGTGCCAGTAGTTCCCAGCGGGGGGGCTCCCCAGATACGCAGTATTTT
j_gene: TRBJ1-6; abundance: few; len: 13; v_gene: TRBV7-2; d_gene: NA; CDR3aa: CASSLSRNSPLHF; CDR3nt: TGTGCCAGCAGCTTAAGCCGAAATTCACCCCTCCACTTT
j_gene: TRBJ1-5; abundance: NA; len: 17; v_gene: TRBV6-6; d_gene: NA; CDR3aa: CASSPPSTGRIYQPQHF; CDR3nt: TGTGCCAGCAGTCCGCCCTCGACAGGCCGGATCTATCAGCCCCAGCATTTT
j_gene: TRBJ1-2; abundance: once; len: 15; v_gene: TRBV18; d_gene: TRBD1; CDR3aa: CASSPGTGLNYGYTF; CDR3nt: TGTGCCAGCTCACCCGGGACAGGGCTTAACTATGGCTACACCTTC
j_gene: TRBJ1-2; abundance: NA; len: 13; v_gene: TRBV7-9; d_gene: NA; CDR3aa: CASSELSVPGYTF; CDR3nt: TGTGCCAGCAGCGAACTATCGGTGCCTGGCTACACCTTC
j_gene: TRBJ2-7; abundance: NA; len: 15; v_gene: TRBV18; d_gene: TRBD1; CDR3aa: CASSSDRAPSYEQYF; CDR3nt: TGTGCCAGCTCATCGGACAGGGCCCCCTCCTACGAGCAGTACTTC
j_gene: TRBJ1-5; abundance: NA; len: 18; v_gene: TRBV21-1; d_gene: NA; CDR3aa: CASSKAGPGGHGFQPQHF; CDR3nt: TGTGCCAGCAGCAAAGCCGGCCCGGGTGGCCACGGGTTCCAGCCCCAGCATTTT
j_gene: TRBJ1-1; abundance: NA; len: 14; v_gene: TRBV5-1; d_gene: NA; CDR3aa: CASSRFGDNTEAFF; CDR3nt: TGCGCCAGCAGCAGATTCGGGGATAACACTGAAGCTTTCTTT
j_gene: TRBJ2-7; abundance: NA; len: 13; v_gene: TRBV4-2; d_gene: NA; CDR3aa: CASSQDLSNEQYF; CDR3nt: TGTGCCAGCAGCCAAGATCTGAGTAACGAGCAGTACTTC
j_gene: TRBJ2-2; abundance: NA; len: 14; v_gene: TRBV11-3; d_gene: NA; CDR3aa: CASSLAGDTGELFF; CDR3nt: TGTGCCAGCAGCTTAGCCGGGGACACCGGGGAGCTGTTTTTT
j_gene: TRBJ1-2; abundance: once; len: 11; v_gene: TRBV2; d_gene: NA; CDR3aa: CASTGAYGYTF; CDR3nt: TGTGCCAGCACAGGGGCTTATGGCTACACCTTC
j_gene: TRBJ2-5; abundance: NA; len: 15; v_gene: TRBV5-1; d_gene: TRBD2; CDR3aa: CASSLITGGEETQYF; CDR3nt: TGCGCCAGCAGCTTGATCACCGGGGGGGAAGAGACCCAGTACTTC
j_gene: TRBJ1-4; abundance: NA; len: 14; v_gene: TRBV7-9; d_gene: TRBD1; CDR3aa: CASSLGQNNEKLFF; CDR3nt: TGTGCCAGCAGCCTGGGACAGAACAATGAAAAACTGTTTTTT